These T cell receptor beta chains were read from a single sample in a study of blood T cells in healthy people across ages. TCRdb fed the 5' RACE reads into MiXCR, producing one record per CDR3 protein. The data hold about 580,000 distinct CDR3 sequences, with 45% to 55% observed a single time. The specimen sequenced was blood. Receptor source: a man older than 75 in good health. Both conserved end residues are part of each CDR3. The D gene is left open where the match is weak. Some rows have no size entry. The others give once, few or many, or a class for an expanded clone.

J,size,V,D,CDR3,DNA
TRBJ2-5,.,TRBV6-6,TRBD2,CASRNRDYPKNEQYF,TGTGCCAGCAGAAACCGGGACTACCCCAAAAATGAGCAGTACTTC
TRBJ2-3,many,TRBV7-3,TRBD1,CASSYGTAEGADTQYF,TGTGCCAGCAGCTACGGGACAGCAGAAGGGGCAGATACGCAGTATTTT
TRBJ2-1,.,TRBV20-1,.,CSANRDFFGNEQFF,TGCAGTGCTAACCGGGACTTTTTCGGCAATGAGCAGTTCTTC
TRBJ2-3,few,TRBV7-2,.,CASSLVRGINLTDTQYF,TGTGCCAGCAGCTTAGTTCGGGGGATTAACCTCACAGATACGCAGTATTTT
TRBJ1-3,.,TRBV20-1,.,CSARDDSTSSGNTIYF,TGCAGTGCTAGAGATGATTCGACAAGCTCTGGAAACACCATATATTTT
TRBJ2-1,many,TRBV6-5,TRBD1,CASRTGQGIYNEQFF,TGTGCCAGCAGGACAGGACAGGGGATCTACAATGAGCAGTTCTTC
TRBJ2-7,.,TRBV7-2,TRBD2,CASSQAGARYEQYF,TGTGCCAGCAGCCAAGCGGGGGCGCGGTACGAGCAGTACTTC
TRBJ1-1,.,TRBV7-2,.,CASSLVLRNTEAFF,TGTGCCAGCAGCTTAGTCTTAAGAAACACTGAAGCTTTCTTT
TRBJ1-4,.,TRBV16,.,CASSQGIVGEKLFF,TGTGCCAGCAGCCAAGGTATCGTGGGTGAAAAACTGTTTTTT
TRBJ2-4,many,TRBV4-3,TRBD2,CASSQDLSGRATKNIQYF,TGCGCCAGCAGCCAAGATTTAAGCGGGAGAGCGACCAAAAACATTCAGTACTTC
TRBJ2-1,.,TRBV7-9,TRBD2,CASSQLGTSGGRAYNEQFF,TGTGCCAGCAGCCAGCTTGGGACTAGCGGGGGAAGGGCCTACAATGAGCAGTTCTTC
TRBJ2-5,.,TRBV12-3/TRBV12-4,TRBD1,CASSHRDRYRETQYF,TGTGCCAGCAGTCACCGGGACAGATACCGAGAGACCCAGTACTTC
TRBJ2-1,.,TRBV29-1,.,CSVEGHQGIDDEQFF,TGCAGCGTTGAAGGACACCAGGGAATCGACGATGAGCAGTTCTTC
TRBJ2-3,many,TRBV7-2,.,CASSLSAFSTDTQYF,TGTGCCAGCAGCTTATCAGCGTTCAGCACAGATACGCAGTATTTT
TRBJ1-2,few,TRBV28,.,CASSPTRTLLGAVYGYTF,TGTGCCAGCAGTCCTACCCGTACACTATTGGGGGCAGTTTATGGCTACACCTTC
TRBJ1-2,.,TRBV12-3/TRBV12-4,.,CASSLGAAYYGYTF,TGTGCCAGCAGTTTAGGGGCGGCCTACTATGGCTACACCTTC
TRBJ2-1,few,TRBV12-3/TRBV12-4,.,CASSLGRASLSHNEQFF,TGTGCCAGCAGTTTAGGCCGAGCGAGCCTGAGCCACAATGAGCAGTTCTTC
TRBJ2-3,.,TRBV12-3/TRBV12-4,TRBD2,CASQDSGRGTDTQYF,TGTGCCAGCCAAGATAGCGGGAGAGGGACAGATACGCAGTATTTT
TRBJ2-5,.,TRBV7-2,TRBD2,CASSYRTRQETQYF,TGTGCCAGCAGCTATAGGACTAGGCAAGAGACCCAGTACTTC
TRBJ2-7,.,TRBV27,TRBD2,CASSLWTSGRGEQYF,TGTGCCAGCAGTTTATGGACTAGCGGGAGGGGCGAGCAGTACTTC
TRBJ2-6,.,TRBV18,TRBD1,CASSPRDRGTSSGANVLTF,TGTGCCAGCTCACCACGGGACAGGGGGACTTCCTCTGGGGCCAACGTCCTGACTTTC
TRBJ2-7,.,TRBV7-2,.,CASSLGTIGIGEQYF,TGTGCCAGCAGCTTGGGGACAATCGGTATCGGCGAGCAGTACTTC
TRBJ1-1,.,TRBV5-1,.,CASSLAPGHQGTEAFF,TGCGCCAGCAGCTTGGCCCCCGGGCATCAGGGGACTGAAGCTTTCTTT
TRBJ1-2,.,TRBV6-6,TRBD1,CASSSTGQGGGYTF,TGTGCCAGCAGTTCCACAGGACAGGGTGGTGGCTACACCTTC
TRBJ2-3,.,TRBV3-1,.,CASSQGRGVGATQYF,TGTGCCAGCAGCCAAGGACGAGGAGTAGGGGCTACGCAGTATTTT
TRBJ1-6,.,TRBV7-2,.,CASSPRTVYNQNSPHHF,TGTGCCAGCAGCCCCAGGACTGTTTACAATCAGAATTCACCCCACCACTTT
TRBJ2-1,.,TRBV6-2/TRBV6-3,TRBD2,CASSYSAPRGTYNEQFF,TGTGCCAGCAGTTACTCGGCTCCGCGGGGGACCTACAATGAGCAGTTCTTC
TRBJ2-5,few,TRBV20-1,TRBD2,CSALRTSDQETQYF,TGCAGTGCTCTCCGTACTAGCGACCAAGAGACCCAGTACTTC
TRBJ2-7,.,TRBV11-3,TRBD2,CASSRIRGDEQYF,TGTGCCAGCAGCCGGATCCGGGGGGACGAGCAGTACTTC
TRBJ1-2,.,TRBV28,TRBD1,CALSPGGYGYTF,TGTGCCCTAAGCCCAGGGGGCTATGGCTACACCTTC
TRBJ2-1,once,TRBV21-1,.,CASSKWGARQETQFF,TGTGCCAGCAGCAAATGGGGGGCTAGGCAAGAGACCCAGTTCTTC
TRBJ2-3,.,TRBV27,TRBD2,CASSLRTSGSDTQYF,TGTGCCAGCAGTTTAAGGACTAGCGGGTCAGATACGCAGTATTTT
TRBJ2-5,.,TRBV12-3/TRBV12-4,.,CASSLWRTDSKETQYF,TGTGCCAGCAGTTTATGGAGAACAGACAGTAAAGAGACCCAGTACTTC
TRBJ2-1,.,TRBV6-5,.,CASSVALGETQFF,TGTGCCAGCAGTGTGGCACTAGGGGAGACCCAGTTCTTC
TRBJ2-7,few,TRBV29-1,TRBD1,CSVEVSGQGQCEQYF,TGCAGCGTTGAAGTGTCGGGACAGGGTCAATGCGAGCAGTACTTC
TRBJ2-5,few,TRBV7-9,TRBD2,CASSVIKRGQETQYF,TGTGCCAGCAGCGTGATCAAGCGGGGGCAAGAGACCCAGTACTTC
TRBJ2-5,many,TRBV6-5,.,CASSYSGGRQETQYF,TGTGCCAGCAGTTACTCGGGGGGGCGTCAAGAGACCCAGTACTTC
TRBJ2-1,.,TRBV12-3/TRBV12-4,.,CASSLVQDFDEQFF,TGTGCCAGCAGTTTAGTTCAGGATTTCGATGAGCAGTTCTTC
TRBJ2-1,.,TRBV6-5,TRBD2,CTSSYGFGGGSPYSEQFF,TGTACCAGCAGTTACGGGTTTGGGGGAGGGTCCCCCTACAGTGAGCAGTTCTTC
TRBJ1-4,.,TRBV3-1,.,CASSQEIGAQPNEKLFF,TGTGCCAGCAGCCAAGAAATTGGGGCACAGCCAAATGAAAAACTGTTTTTT
TRBJ1-1,.,TRBV10-3,.,CAISDRLMNTEAFF,TGTGCCATCAGCGACAGACTCATGAACACTGAAGCTTTCTTT
TRBJ1-1,.,TRBV6-5,TRBD1,CASSYDRGGTEAFF,TGTGCCAGCAGTTACGACAGGGGAGGAACTGAAGCTTTCTTT
TRBJ2-6,.,TRBV6-2/TRBV6-3,.,CASSYENGRGVLSGANVLTF,TGTGCCAGCAGTTACGAAAATGGAAGGGGTGTCCTCTCTGGGGCCAACGTCCTGACTTTC
TRBJ2-7,.,TRBV5-1,TRBD1,CASSTGQVSSYEQYF,TGCGCCAGCAGCACGGGACAGGTCAGCTCCTACGAGCAGTACTTC
TRBJ2-7,few,TRBV4-3,.,CASSQDLIRQGDYEQYF,TGCGCCAGCAGCCAAGATCTAATACGGCAGGGAGATTACGAGCAGTACTTC
TRBJ1-2,.,TRBV18,.,CASSPPLPDYGYTF,TGTGCCAGCTCACCACCTCTGCCTGACTATGGCTACACCTTC
TRBJ2-7,few,TRBV7-2,.,CASSRSGTPVYEQYF,TGTGCCAGCAGCCGTTCCGGGACACCCGTCTACGAGCAGTACTTC
TRBJ1-1,.,TRBV18,.,CASSHGMGKTEAFF,TGTGCCAGCTCACATGGGATGGGCAAGACTGAAGCTTTCTTT
TRBJ2-7,.,TRBV6-5,TRBD1,CTSSGSGTGDVEQYF,TGTACCAGCAGCGGATCCGGGACAGGGGACGTAGAGCAGTACTTC
TRBJ2-1,few,TRBV20-1,TRBD2,CSAPGLAGAWDEQFF,TGCAGTGCTCCCGGACTAGCGGGAGCTTGGGATGAGCAGTTCTTC
TRBJ2-7,.,TRBV28,TRBD2,CASSVTSGSSYEQYF,TGTGCCAGCAGTGTTACTAGCGGTTCTTCCTACGAGCAGTACTTC
TRBJ2-3,.,TRBV4-1,TRBD1,CASSQKTPGTGSADTQYF,TGCGCCAGCAGCCAAAAGACACCCGGGACAGGGTCTGCGGATACGCAGTATTTT
TRBJ1-4,many,TRBV6-6,TRBD1,CASSGKTGGSDEKLFF,TGTGCCAGCAGTGGTAAAACAGGGGGCAGCGATGAAAAACTGTTTTTT